The TCR beta chain described here comes from a study of T-cell memory formation after mild COVID-19. As for the study in general: Clusters were largely donor specific.

Study findings and constraints: Day 15 to 85 contracting clones showed balanced CD4/CD8; day 15 to 37 expanders favored CD4+. Some clones that responded were present in memory (sampled pre-infection), which suggests cross-reactive memory joined.

The J segment lost 4 bases and the V segment lost 5 bases, leaving 8 bases of the junction unmatched. Germline values: CDR1 MNHEY, CDR2 SVGEGT. This CDR3 contains 16 residues. One entry per CDR3 protein, called by TCRdb with MiXCR from the 5' RACE reads. This sample has 150,000 to 200,000 distinct CDR3 sequences, with 14% found just once. A remark on this clonotype: Its antigen is still unknown.

The clonotype comes from an adult woman who had mild COVID-19 (a few samples of this study predate the infection). Cell type and time point are not known. Sequenced input: PBMCs or a T cell subset sorted from them (not recorded which). The chain carries TRBV6-2 or TRBV6-3 and TRBJ2-2, with TRBD2 matching 9 bases. CDR3 DNA: TGTGCCAGCAGTCTCCCGGGACTAGCTAGCACCGGGGAGCTGTTTTTT. The encoded protein is CASSLPGLASTGELFF.